These 10 T cell receptor beta chains share one sample of origin, sequenced in a study of blood T cell repertoires in COVID-19. Repertoires were generated with immunoSEQ multiplex PCR, while TCRdb's copy carries only in-frame clones and drops some. The sample carries about 50,000 clones, about nine tenths recorded once. The sample consisted of peripheral blood. The source of these receptors is a woman older than 75 with COVID-19, enrolled during active disease.

This rearrangement joins TRBV5-1 to TRBJ1-2; TRBD1 agrees at 10 bases. CDR1 and CDR2 (germline): SGHRS, YFSETQ. The CDR3 loop spans 15 amino acids. With 2 bases clipped from V and 7 bases from J, the junction kept 8 bases outside the gene matches. The CDR3 loop is CASSLTGQGEGGYTF. The CDR3 DNA reads as TGCGCCAGCAGCTTAACAGGACAGGGGGAGGGTGGCTACACCTTC.

About this clone: This may arise from a read error, as a much more abundant clone is one base away. This rearrangement joins TRBV28 to TRBJ1-5, with 7 nucleotides matching TRBD1. V shed 3 bases, J shed 6 bases, and the junction held 5 bases outside the gene matches. The CDR3 is 14 residues long. CDR1 is MDHEN and CDR2 is SYDVKM in the germline V gene. CDR3 loop: CASSFAGGGQPQHF. The CDR3 DNA is TGTGCCAGCAGTTTTGCAGGGGGAGGTCAGCCCCAGCATTTT.

The V call is TRBV21-1, the J call TRBJ1-5; the listed D gene, TRBD1, was not tested against the DNA. TRBV21-1 is labeled a pseudogene. This CDR3 contains 15 residues. CDR3 amino acids: CASIKSRGRDQPQHF. The CDR3 nucleotides are TGTGCCAGCATCAAAAGCAGGGGGCGCGATCAGCCCCAGCATTTT.

This clone has more than one count but fewer than ten. The chain is built from TRBV2 and TRBJ1-2; no reliable D call. Per the germline V gene, CDR1 is SNHLY and CDR2 is FYNNEI. The CDR3 spans 12 residues. Between the trimmed V and J ends, which lost 3 bases and 4 bases, there was a span of 6 bases. DNA of the CDR3: TGTGCCAGCAGTGATCAGTCCTATGGCTACACCTTC. Residues: CASSDQSYGYTF.

The J gene is TRBJ1-5, the V gene TRBV12-1. TRBV12-1 is a pseudogene locus. The CDR3 has 13 amino acids. The CDR3 bases are TGTGCCAGCAGCTTTGCGGAGGTAGCGGACAAGCATTTT. Translated: CASSFAEVADKHF.

The V gene is TRBV5-1, the J gene TRBJ2-7; 8 nucleotides align to TRBD2. V lost 2 bases and J lost 2; bases outside the gene matches: 6. The germline V gene has CDR1 SGHRS and CDR2 YFSETQ. CDR3 length equals 15 residues. This chain's CDR3 is CASSLGSGEAYEQYF. DNA for the CDR3: TGCGCCAGCAGCTTAGGTAGCGGGGAGGCCTACGAGCAGTACTTC.

This chain connects TRBV11-2 to TRBJ1-2, with 7 bases identical to TRBD1. In germline, CDR1 is SGHAT, CDR2 FQNNGV. V shed 1 base and J 3 bases; nucleotides not matched to a gene: 5. CDR3 length: 15 residues. In DNA, the CDR3 is TGTGCCAGCAGCTTAGGGGGACAGACCTACTATGGCTACACCTTC. Encoded protein: CASSLGGQTYYGYTF.

The CDR3 loop reads CASRRQGVPEKLFF. The CDR3, as DNA: TGTGCCAGCAGGAGACAGGGGGTGCCTGAAAAACTGTTTTTT. V and J are TRBV2 and TRBJ1-4; 9 bases fit TRBD1. This CDR3 comprises 14 residues. V lost 6 bases, J lost 7 bases, and 6 bases stayed unmatched. From germline, CDR1 is SNHLY and CDR2 FYNNEI. Variable domain in full (rest from reference TRBV2 and TRBJ1-4): EPEVTQTPSHQVTQMGQEVILRCVPISNHLYFYWYRQILGQKVEFLVSFYNNEISEKSEIFDDQFSVERPDGSNFTLKIRSTKLEDSAMYFCASRRQGVPEKLFFGSGTQLSVL.

This clone has more than one count but fewer than ten. V usage is TRBV5-4 and J usage is TRBJ1-2; tentative D call: TRBD1 (6 bases). CDR1 is SGHNT, CDR2 YYREEE, per germline (reference sequence). The V and J ends lost 4 bases and 7 bases respectively, with 14 bases between them. This CDR3 contains 13 residues. For the CDR3, the DNA is TGTGCCAGCAGCCTAGGGGGTCCGGTTGGCTACACCTTC. The encoded protein is CASSLGGPVGYTF.

This sequence joins TRBV5-1 and TRBJ1-1; TRBD1 is a possible D gene (6 bases). The germline gives CDR1 SGHRS, CDR2 YFSETQ. The CDR3 is 12 residues long. The V gene lost 2 bases and the J gene lost 4 bases, with 6 bases spanning the gap. The CDR3 bases are TGCGCCAGCAGCTTACAGGGCACTGAAGCTTTCTTT. Translating gives CASSLQGTEAFF.